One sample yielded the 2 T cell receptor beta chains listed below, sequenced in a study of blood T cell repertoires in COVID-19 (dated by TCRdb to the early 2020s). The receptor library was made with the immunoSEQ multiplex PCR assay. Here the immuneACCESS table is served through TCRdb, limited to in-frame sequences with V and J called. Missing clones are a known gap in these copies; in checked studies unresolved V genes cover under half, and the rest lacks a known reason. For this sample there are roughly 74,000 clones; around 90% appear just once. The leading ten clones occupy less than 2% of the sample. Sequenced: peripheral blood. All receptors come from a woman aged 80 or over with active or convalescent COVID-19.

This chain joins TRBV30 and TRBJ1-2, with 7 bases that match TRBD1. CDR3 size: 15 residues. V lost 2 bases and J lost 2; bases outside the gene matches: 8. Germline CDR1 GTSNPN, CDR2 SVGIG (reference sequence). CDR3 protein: CAWSISGRGNYGYTF. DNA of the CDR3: TGTGCCTGGAGTATTAGTGGCAGGGGGAACTATGGCTACACCTTC.

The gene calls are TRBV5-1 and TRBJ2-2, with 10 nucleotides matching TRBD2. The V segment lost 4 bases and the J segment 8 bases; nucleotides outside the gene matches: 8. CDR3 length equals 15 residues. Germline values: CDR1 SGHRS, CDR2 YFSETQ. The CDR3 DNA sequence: TGCGCCAGCAGCACCAGCGGGGGGGCGTATGGGGAGCTGTTTTTT. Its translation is CASSTSGGAYGELFF.